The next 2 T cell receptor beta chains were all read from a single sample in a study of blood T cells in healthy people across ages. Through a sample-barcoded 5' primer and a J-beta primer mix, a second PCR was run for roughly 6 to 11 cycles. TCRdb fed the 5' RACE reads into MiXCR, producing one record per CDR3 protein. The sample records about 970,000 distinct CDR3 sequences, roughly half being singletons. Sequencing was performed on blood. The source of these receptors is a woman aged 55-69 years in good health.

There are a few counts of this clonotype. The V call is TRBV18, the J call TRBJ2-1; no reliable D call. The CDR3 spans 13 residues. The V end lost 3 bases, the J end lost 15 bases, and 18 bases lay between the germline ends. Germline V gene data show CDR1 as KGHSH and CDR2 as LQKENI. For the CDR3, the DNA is TGTGCCAGCTCACCCCCAGACTTCCCGGGTCGGTTCTTC. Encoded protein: CASSPPDFPGRFF.

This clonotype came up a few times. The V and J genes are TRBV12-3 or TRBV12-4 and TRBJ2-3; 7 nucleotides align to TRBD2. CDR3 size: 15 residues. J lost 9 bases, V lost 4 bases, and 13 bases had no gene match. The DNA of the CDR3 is TGTGCCAGCAGTTCCCCCACCAGCGGGGTCGGCACGCAGTATTTT. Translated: CASSSPTSGVGTQYF.